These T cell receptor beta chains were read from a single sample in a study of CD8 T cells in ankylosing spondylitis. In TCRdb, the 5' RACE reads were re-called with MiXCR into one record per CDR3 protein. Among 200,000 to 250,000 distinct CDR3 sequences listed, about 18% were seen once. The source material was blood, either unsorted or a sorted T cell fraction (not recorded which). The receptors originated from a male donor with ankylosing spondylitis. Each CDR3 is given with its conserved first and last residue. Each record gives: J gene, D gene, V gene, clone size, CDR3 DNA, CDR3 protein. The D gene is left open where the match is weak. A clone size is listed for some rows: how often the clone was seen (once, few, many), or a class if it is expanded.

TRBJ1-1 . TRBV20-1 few TGCACCCCCTTAGGGTACAGAGAAGCTTTCTTT CTPLGYREAFF
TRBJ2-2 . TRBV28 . TGTGCCACCGGGTCCGGGGAGCTGTTTTTT CATGSGELFF
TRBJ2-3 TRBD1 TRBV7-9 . TGTGCCAGCAGCTCGGTGACAGGGGGCATAGATACGCAGTATTTT CASSSVTGGIDTQYF
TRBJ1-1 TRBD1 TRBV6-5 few TGTGCCAGCAGTTACCCGCGACAGGGTGGGGCTATAGGGGCTGAAGCTTTCTTT CASSYPRQGGAIGAEAFF
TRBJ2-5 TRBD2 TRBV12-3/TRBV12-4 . TGTGCCAGCAGTTCGTGGACTAGCGGGGAGCAAGAGACCCAGTACTTC CASSSWTSGEQETQYF
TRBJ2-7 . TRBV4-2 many TGTGCCAGCAGCCAAGTTCAAGGTAACAGCGCGGCCTACGAGCAGTACTTC CASSQVQGNSAAYEQYF
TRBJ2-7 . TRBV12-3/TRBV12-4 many TGTGCCAGCAGCACGAGCGGCTACGAGCAGTACTTC CASSTSGYEQYF
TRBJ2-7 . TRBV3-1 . TGTGCCAGCAGCCAAGAAAGCGAACTAGAATCCTACGAGCAGTACTTC CASSQESELESYEQYF
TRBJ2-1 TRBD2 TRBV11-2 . TGTGCCAGCAGCTTAGATAGGTGGCGGGGGGGCCTAGGGGAGCAGTTCTTC CASSLDRWRGGLGEQFF
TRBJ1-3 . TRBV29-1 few TGCAGCGCGGTAATCGACAGCCCCTCTGGAAACACCATATATTTT CSAVIDSPSGNTIYF
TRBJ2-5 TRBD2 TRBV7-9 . TGTGCCAGCAGCTTAGTGGCTAGCGGTGGGGAGACCCAGTACTTC CASSLVASGGETQYF
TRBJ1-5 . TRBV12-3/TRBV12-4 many TGTGCCAGCTCCCTTGGGGGGGTGGGCAATCAGCCCCAGCATTTT CASSLGGVGNQPQHF
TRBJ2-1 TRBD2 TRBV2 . TGTGCCAGCAGTGATTCTAACGCGGTGGGGCTAGCGGGGGGTCTTTCAGATGAGCAGTTCTTC CASSDSNAVGLAGGLSDEQFF
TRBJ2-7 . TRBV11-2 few TGTGCCAGCAGCTTACCAATCTACGAGCAGTACTTC CASSLPIYEQYF
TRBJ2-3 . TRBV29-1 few TGCAGCTCAAACCCATTTCCTAGCACAGATACGCAGTATTTT CSSNPFPSTDTQYF
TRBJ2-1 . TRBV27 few TGTGCCAGCAGTTTAATCTGGGGGGAATACAATGAGCAGTTCTTC CASSLIWGEYNEQFF
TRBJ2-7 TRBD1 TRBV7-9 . TGTGCCAGCAGCTCTAGACAGGGGGCTTACGAGCAGTACTTC CASSSRQGAYEQYF
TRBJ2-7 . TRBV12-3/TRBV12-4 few TGTGCCAGCAGTTTAGCCGCACGCGAGCAGTACTTC CASSLAAREQYF
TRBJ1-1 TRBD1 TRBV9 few TGTGCCAGCAGCGTAGTAGGGGGCGAATACACTGAAGCTTTCTTT CASSVVGGEYTEAFF
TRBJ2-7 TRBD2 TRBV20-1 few TGCAGTGGTAGTGGACCGGGACTAGCGGGTGCCTACGAGCAGTACTTC CSGSGPGLAGAYEQYF
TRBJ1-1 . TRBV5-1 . TGCGCCAGCAGCCAAATTGATGTACAGATTGAAGCTTTCTTT CASSQIDVQIEAFF
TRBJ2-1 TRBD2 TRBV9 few TGTGCCAGCAGCCTTAGCGGGAGTTTGTCTAATGAGCAGTTCTTC CASSLSGSLSNEQFF
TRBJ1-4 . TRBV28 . TGTGCCAGCATGAGACAAGCAACTAATGAAAAACTGTTTTTT CASMRQATNEKLFF
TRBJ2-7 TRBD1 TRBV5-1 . TGCGCCAGCAGCTACAGGGGGACGGACTACGAGCAGTACTTC CASSYRGTDYEQYF
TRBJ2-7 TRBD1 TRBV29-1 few TGCAGCGTTGAGCTACAGGGGGGTTACGAGCAGTACTTC CSVELQGGYEQYF
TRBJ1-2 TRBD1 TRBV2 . TGTGCCAGCAGTGAAGCGACCGGGACAGCAAGGGATGGCTACACCTTC CASSEATGTARDGYTF
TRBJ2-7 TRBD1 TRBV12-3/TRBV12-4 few TGTGCCAGCAGTTACGGACAGGGAAGTTCCTACGAGCAGTACTTC CASSYGQGSSYEQYF
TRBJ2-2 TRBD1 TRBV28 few TGTGCCACTGGGGAGTCAGGGGGAGCCGGGGAGCTGTTTTTT CATGESGGAGELFF
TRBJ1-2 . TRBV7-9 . TGTGCCAGCAGCTTTGGTACCGGAGGGGGTAACTATGGCTACACCTTC CASSFGTGGGNYGYTF
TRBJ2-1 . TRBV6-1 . TGTGCCAGCAGTGAATTCAGCAGGGGTGAGATGTATGAGCAGTTCTTC CASSEFSRGEMYEQFF
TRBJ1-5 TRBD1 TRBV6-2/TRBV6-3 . TGTGCCAGCAGTGCCGGGACAGGGGGACCATATCAGCCCCAGCATTTT CASSAGTGGPYQPQHF
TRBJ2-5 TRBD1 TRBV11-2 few TGTGCCAGCAGCGTAATGACAGGGTGGCAAGAGACCCAGTACTTC CASSVMTGWQETQYF
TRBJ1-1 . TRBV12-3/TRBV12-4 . TGTGCCAGCACAATCGGCCGGGCGAACACTGAAGCTTTCTTT CASTIGRANTEAFF
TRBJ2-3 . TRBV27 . TGTGCCAGCAACCGGGAAGGTTTTCCTAGCACAGATACGCAGTATTTT CASNREGFPSTDTQYF
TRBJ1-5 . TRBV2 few TGTGCCAGCAGTGATGGGATCCAGCCCCAGCATTTT CASSDGIQPQHF
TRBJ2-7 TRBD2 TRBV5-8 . TGTGCCAGCAGCGTGCCTAGCGGCTACGAGCAGTACTTC CASSVPSGYEQYF
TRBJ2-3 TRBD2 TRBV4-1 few TGCGCCAGCAGTCTAGCGGGGGGATCCCTTAGCACAGATACGCAGTATTTT CASSLAGGSLSTDTQYF
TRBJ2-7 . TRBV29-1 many TGCAGCGCAGACTACAGGGACGAGCAGTACTTC CSADYRDEQYF
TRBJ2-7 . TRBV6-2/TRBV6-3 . TGTGCCAGCAGTTTCCCCAATAAGGGGTACGAGCAGTACTTC CASSFPNKGYEQYF
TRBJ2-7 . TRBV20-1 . TGCAGTGCTACCACTAGGAGAAACTCCTACGAGCAGTACTTC CSATTRRNSYEQYF
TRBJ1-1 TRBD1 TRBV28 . TGTGCCAGCAGCCCCCGGACAGGGATGGAGACTGAAGCTTTCTTT CASSPRTGMETEAFF
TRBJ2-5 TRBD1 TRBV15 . TGTGCCACCAGCAGACAGGGACAGCCTGTTGGGGTTCAAGAGACCCAGTACTTC CATSRQGQPVGVQETQYF
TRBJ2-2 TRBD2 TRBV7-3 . TGTGCCAGCAGCACATACGCGGGAGGCCGAAACACCGGGGAGCTGTTTTTT CASSTYAGGRNTGELFF
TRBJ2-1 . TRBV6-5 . TGTGCCAGCAGTAACACCGGCGGGCTCATCTTCCATGAGCAGTTCTTC CASSNTGGLIFHEQFF
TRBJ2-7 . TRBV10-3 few TGTGCCATCAGTGAGTCGGACGTCGGATCCGAGCAGTACTTC CAISESDVGSEQYF
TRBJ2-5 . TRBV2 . TGTGCCAGCAGTGAATCAGGGGTCTGGGGAGAGACCCAGTACTTC CASSESGVWGETQYF
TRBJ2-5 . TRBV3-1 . TGTGCCAGCACCCCTGAAAATAGCGGACAAGAGACCCAGTACTTC CASTPENSGQETQYF
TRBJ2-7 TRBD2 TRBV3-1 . TGTGCCAGCAGCCAGCGGGACTACCCCTCCTACGAGCAGTACTTC CASSQRDYPSYEQYF
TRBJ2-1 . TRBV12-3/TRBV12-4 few TGTGCCAGCAGTTCGAGGGTTAATGAGCAGTTCTTC CASSSRVNEQFF
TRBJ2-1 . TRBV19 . TGTGCCAGTAGTTACAGTCTAGCTCCCTACAATGAGCAGTTCTTC CASSYSLAPYNEQFF